This T cell receptor beta chain was recorded in a study of blood T cell repertoires in COVID-19. The overall study: The United States, Italy and Spain supplied acute and convalescent COVID-19 samples.

Across 20 to 25 US areas, participants ranged in age from about 18 to 90 years. Generated by immunoSEQ multiplex PCR, the TCRdb table keeps only in-frame clones and is missing some. Of 400,000 to 500,000 clones listed, approximately 90% are singletons. There are 16 residues in the CDR3. In germline, CDR1 is SGHRS, CDR2 YFSETQ. J gave up 5 bases and V 0 bases, and 9 bases lay outside the gene matches. The chain uses TRBV5-1 and TRBJ1-2; TRBD1 matches at 8 bases. Sequencing was carried out using PBMCs or T cells enriched from blood (not recorded which). The TCR originated in a middle-aged woman who had recovered from COVID-19. CDR3 residues: CASSLVPGGSWYGYTF. In nucleotides, the CDR3 is TGCGCCAGCAGCTTGGTCCCAGGGGGCTCGTGGTATGGCTACACCTTC.